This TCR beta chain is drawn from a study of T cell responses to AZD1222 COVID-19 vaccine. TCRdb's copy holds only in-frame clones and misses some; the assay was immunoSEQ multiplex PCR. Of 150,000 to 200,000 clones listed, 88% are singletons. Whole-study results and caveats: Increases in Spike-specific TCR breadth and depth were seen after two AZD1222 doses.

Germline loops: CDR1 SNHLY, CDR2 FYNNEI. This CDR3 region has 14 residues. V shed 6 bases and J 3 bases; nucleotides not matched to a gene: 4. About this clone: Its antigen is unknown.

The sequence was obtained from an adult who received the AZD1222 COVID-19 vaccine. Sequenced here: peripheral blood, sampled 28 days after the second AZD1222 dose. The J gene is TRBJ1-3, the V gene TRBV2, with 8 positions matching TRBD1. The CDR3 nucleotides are TGTGCCAGCAGGGTGGACAGGGTTGGAAACACCATATATTTT. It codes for CASRVDRVGNTIYF.